This T cell receptor beta chain was identified in a study of CD8 T cells in ankylosing spondylitis. Findings and limits, study-wide: Clones that were linked to disease were CD8+ and were relatively rare in peripheral blood. Significant enrichment of disease-linked clones was reported in matched ankylosing spondylitis synovial fluid. The study identified a TCR beta motif of roughly eight highly homologous variants that appeared characteristic of ankylosing spondylitis blood. Before this, some motif variants had been reported in reactive arthritis synovial fluid and blood.

A quantitative 5'-RACE method, one with molecular barcodes, was used to make TCR beta libraries. TCRdb reprocessed the 5' RACE reads via MiXCR and lists one record per CDR3 protein. The sample shows 500,000 to 650,000 distinct CDR3 sequences, about 5.4% of them seen only once. The CDR3 runs 14 residues. Trimming took 0 bases from V and 4 from J, leaving 9 bases between them. Germline V gene lookup returns CDR1 LNHNV and CDR2 YYDKDF (reference sequence). This clonotype was counted between two and nine times. Its antigen is currently unknown. The chain uses TRBV15 and TRBJ1-2; D unclear. Sequenced input: blood, either unsorted or a sorted T cell fraction (not recorded which). The clonotype comes from a male donor with ankylosing spondylitis. Here the CDR3 reads CATSRDPLSYGYTF. The CDR3, as DNA: TGTGCCACCAGCAGAGACCCACTCTCCTATGGCTACACCTTC.